The next 23 T cell receptor beta chains were all read from a single sample in a study of control samples from healthy donors and cancer patients. Repertoires were generated with immunoSEQ multiplex PCR, while TCRdb's copy carries only in-frame clones and drops some. The sample holds about 130,000 clones, approximately 92% seen once. The sequenced sample was PBMCs. Receptors were obtained from a man aged 80 or over with head and neck cancer.

The chain carries TRBV19 and TRBJ2-2, with 7 bases matching TRBD1. V lost 5 bases, J lost 5 bases, and 8 bases stayed unmatched. Germline loops: CDR1 LNHDA, CDR2 SQIVND (reference sequence). The CDR3 consists of 15 residues. The CDR3 reads CASSGQVSGTGELFF. CDR3 bases: TGTGCCAGTAGTGGACAGGTTTCGGGTACCGGGGAGCTGTTTTTT.

The chain uses TRBV6-5 and TRBJ2-3; a weak D match, TRBD2 (5 bases). The CDR3 runs 14 residues. Germline V gene data show CDR1 as MNHEY and CDR2 as SVGAGI. Deletions cut 4 bases from V and 11 bases from J, with 19 bases between. The CDR3, as DNA: TGTGCCAGCAGTTTCAAGGTAGCTCCGGGGATGCAGTATTTT. Its protein product is CASSFKVAPGMQYF.

The table lists this clone with a few counts. The J gene is TRBJ2-1, the V gene TRBV21-1; TRBD2 reflects the table's D call only, with no check against the DNA. TRBV21-1 is recorded as a pseudogene. This CDR3 has 16 amino acids. CDR3 bases: TGTGCCAAACCTAGGGTAAGCGGGAGGGAAAGCAATGAGCAGTTCTTC. It translates to CAKPRVSGRESNEQFF.

The V and J genes are TRBV30 and TRBJ1-5; D is uncertain. The CDR3 consists of 16 residues. Per the germline V gene, CDR1 is GTSNPN and CDR2 is SVGIG (reference sequence). Trimming stripped 2 bases from V and 4 bases from J, with 18 bases between. The CDR3 DNA is TGTGCCTGGAGTCCCATCGGGCCGGTCCTAAATCAGCCCCAGCATTTT. Its protein is CAWSPIGPVLNQPQHF. The variable domain in full, completed from reference TRBV30 and TRBJ1-5, reads SQTIHQWPATLVQPVGSPLSLECTVEGTSNPNLYWYRQAAGRGLQLLFYSVGIGQISSEVPQNLSASRPQDRQFILSSKKLLLSDSGFYLCAWSPIGPVLNQPQHFGDGTRLSIL.

The V call is TRBV6-9, the J call TRBJ1-2; 7 bases align to TRBD1. The CDR3 runs 13 residues. The germline V gene has CDR1 MNHGY and CDR2 SVAAGI. J lost 4 bases, V lost 10 bases, and 9 bases had no gene match. The CDR3 nucleotides are TGTGCCACAAGGGACAGCGATGTCTATGGCTACACCTTC. Its protein product is CATRDSDVYGYTF.

V gene TRBV6-5 combines with J gene TRBJ1-1; D ambiguous. With 7 bases removed from V and 1 base from J, the gap between germline ends came to 7 bases. CDR1 and CDR2 (germline): MNHEY, SVGAGI. CDR3 length: 12 amino acids. CDR3 in amino acids: CASIAGNTEAFF. CDR3 DNA sequence: TGTGCCAGCATCGCCGGGAACACTGAAGCTTTCTTT.

The chain couples TRBV10-2 to TRBJ2-3; 12 bases align to TRBD2. CDR3 length: 14 residues. Per the germline V gene, CDR1 is WSHSY and CDR2 is SAAADI. J gave up 7 bases and V 8 bases, and 7 bases lay outside the gene matches. The CDR3 DNA reads as TGCGCCAGCCGGGTGACTAGCGGGGGAAATACGCAGTATTTT. Protein sequence: CASRVTSGGNTQYF.

The V and J genes are TRBV2 and TRBJ1-2, with D perhaps matching TRBD1 (6 bases). This CDR3 region has 13 residues. CDR1 is SNHLY, CDR2 FYNNEI, per germline. V was trimmed by 10 bases and J by 4 bases, leaving 16 bases between them. CDR3: CAKEYREVYGYTF. DNA for the CDR3: TGTGCCAAAGAGTACAGGGAGGTCTATGGCTACACCTTC.

This clone was seen a single time. The chain recombines TRBV19 with TRBJ2-7; D gene unclear. Germline CDR1 LNHDA, CDR2 SQIVND (reference sequence). V shed 4 bases and J shed 0 bases, with 7 bases lying between them. The CDR3 runs 13 residues. CDR3 nucleotides: TGTGCCAGTAGTAGGGATTTCTCCTACGAGCAGTACTTC. This gives the protein CASSRDFSYEQYF.

The chain uses TRBV6-2 or TRBV6-3 and TRBJ2-1, with 9 bases matching TRBD2. Germline V gene lookup returns CDR1 MNHEY and CDR2 SVGEGT. V lost 6 bases and J lost 4; bases outside the gene matches: 7. The CDR3 runs 15 residues. CDR3 DNA sequence: TGTGCCAGCAGCTCTCTAGCGGGGCTTTACAATGAGCAGTTCTTC. Translation gives CASSSLAGLYNEQFF.

The rearrangement links TRBV18 to TRBJ2-7, with D hard to call. Germline lookup yields CDR1 KGHSH and CDR2 LQKENI. The CDR3 consists of 14 residues. V was clipped by 3 bases and J by 3 bases, with 12 bases between them. The CDR3 sequence is CASSPTTTFYEQYF. In nucleotides, the CDR3 is TGTGCCAGCTCACCGACGACAACCTTCTACGAGCAGTACTTC.

This chain joins TRBV5-1 and TRBJ2-3; D gene uncertain. The CDR3 is 15 amino acids. V gave up 2 bases and J gave up 4 bases, with 14 bases separating them. The germline V gene has CDR1 SGHRS and CDR2 YFSETQ. Written as DNA, the CDR3 is TGCGCCAGCAGCTTTGTTTCAGCAGGCGCAGATACGCAGTATTTT. Amino acid sequence: CASSFVSAGADTQYF.

This rearrangement joins TRBV5-4 to TRBJ2-7, with 9 bases that match TRBD1. The ends lost 4 bases at V and 7 bases at J; junction bases unmatched: 6. Germline V lookup: CDR1 SGHNT, CDR2 YYREEE (reference sequence). The CDR3 spans 13 residues. The CDR3 DNA is TGTGCCAGCAGCCCCTCGACAGGGGGTGAGCAGTACTTC. Translating gives CASSPSTGGEQYF. The variable domain in full, completed from reference TRBV5-4 and TRBJ2-7, reads ETGVTQSPTHLIKTRGQQVTLRCSSQSGHNTVSWYQQALGQGPQFIFQYYREEENGRGNFPPRFSGLQFPNYSSELNVNALELDDSALYLCASSPSTGGEQYFGPGTRLTVT.

The rearrangement uses TRBV6-5 and TRBJ1-1; D might be TRBD1 (5 bases). The germline gives CDR1 MNHEY, CDR2 SVGAGI. The CDR3 is 13 amino acids. V gave up 6 bases and J gave up 5 bases, with 13 bases separating them. Here the CDR3 reads CASSLRRTTEAFF. The CDR3 bases are TGTGCCAGCAGCCTAAGGAGGACAACTGAAGCTTTCTTT.

The chain is built from TRBV7-2 and TRBJ2-5; D ambiguous. The CDR3 contains 15 residues. Deletions cut 0 bases from V and 5 bases from J, with 13 bases between. CDR1 and CDR2 from the germline V gene are SGHTA and FQGNSA. The CDR3 reads CASSLAGMRSETQYF. The CDR3 DNA sequence: TGTGCCAGCAGCTTAGCGGGAATGAGGTCGGAGACCCAGTACTTC.

This clone was found once. The chain is built from TRBV30 and TRBJ2-7, with D perhaps TRBD1 (7 bases). CDR1 is GTSNPN and CDR2 is SVGIG in the germline V gene (reference sequence). V was shortened by 5 bases and J by 4 bases, with 12 bases between the two germline ends. The CDR3 length is 12 residues. CDR3 loop: CAWGAGQYEQYF. CDR3 coding DNA: TGTGCCTGGGGGGCGGGACAGTACGAGCAGTACTTC.

The chain's CDR3 is CASSQWGFQETQYF. CDR3 bases: TGTGCCAGCAGCCAATGGGGTTTCCAAGAGACCCAGTACTTC. The chain joins TRBV3-1 (or the pseudogene TRBV3-2) to TRBJ2-5; D not certain. Trimming cost V 2 bases and J 1 base, with 8 bases left between them. CDR1 LGHDT and CDR2 YNNKEL come from the germline V gene (reference sequence). The length of the CDR3 is 14 residues.

This chain uses TRBV6-5 with TRBJ2-7; D gene uncertain. Trimming took 7 bases from V and 3 from J, leaving 13 bases between them. The V gene's germline CDR1 is MNHEY and CDR2 SVGAGI. The CDR3 runs 13 residues. The CDR3 sequence is CASTGPLNYEQYF. The DNA for the CDR3 is TGTGCCAGCACAGGACCTCTAAACTACGAGCAGTACTTC.

The chain is built from TRBV6-6 and TRBJ1-1; possibly TRBD1 for D (5 bases). This CDR3 has 12 amino acids. Deletions cut 6 bases from V and 10 bases from J, with 15 bases between. CDR1 MNHNY and CDR2 SVGAGI come from the germline V gene (reference sequence). As DNA, the CDR3 is TGTGCCAGCAGCGACACGGGGGTTACAGCTTTCTTT. Translating it yields CASSDTGVTAFF.

Comment on this clone: The sample has other DNA sequences that encode this CDR3 too. The chain has TRBV9 and TRBJ1-2; 7 bases are a match to TRBD1. This CDR3 comprises 13 residues. The germline V gene has CDR1 SGDLS and CDR2 YYNGEE. After removal of 2 bases from V and 4 bases from J, the junction contained 2 bases not matched to a gene. CDR3 residues: CASSVRQGYGYTF. DNA for the CDR3: TGTGCCAGCAGCGTCAGACAGGGCTATGGCTACACCTTC.

The chain combines TRBV5-1 with TRBJ1-6; 7 positions match TRBD1. This CDR3 is built from 14 residues. Germline lookup yields CDR1 SGHRS and CDR2 YFSETQ. With 0 bases clipped from V and 7 bases from J, the junction kept 1 base outside the gene matches. The CDR3 loop reads CASSLDRGNSPLHF. CDR3 nucleotides: TGCGCCAGCAGCTTGGACAGGGGCAATTCACCCCTCCACTTT.

The chain carries TRBV19 and TRBJ1-1; D is unresolved. Trimming removed 9 bases from V and 4 bases from J, with 33 bases in between. Germline assignment: CDR1 LNHDA and CDR2 SQIVND (reference sequence). The CDR3 has 19 residues. Here the CDR3 reads CASTDPTRLAPERGTEAFF. The CDR3 coding sequence is TGTGCCAGCACCGACCCAACTCGCCTGGCCCCGGAACGGGGCACTGAAGCTTTCTTT.

V and J are TRBV11-2 and TRBJ2-5; D might be TRBD1 (6 bases). From germline, CDR1 is SGHAT and CDR2 FQNNGV. The CDR3 sequence is 16 residues long. Trimming cost V 5 bases and J 2 bases, with 18 bases left between them. The DNA of the CDR3 is TGTGCCAGCAGCCGCAGGGGCGGCCTCTTGCAAGAGACCCAGTACTTC. Translated, it gives CASSRRGGLLQETQYF.